This T cell receptor (beta chain) comes out of a study of shared clonotypes between healthy human individuals. Germline V gives CDR1 MDHEN, CDR2 SYDVKM. This CDR3 has 14 amino acids. V lost 5 bases and J lost 0, with 8 bases in between. TCRdb keeps only in-frame clones here, not all; method: immunoSEQ multiplex PCR. The sample yields some 200,000 clones, 60% to 80% seen once. Sequencing used memory CD4+ T cells sorted from blood. Stated subset: CD45RA-negative fraction. The receptor was derived from a man in his thirties or forties in good health. The gene calls are TRBV28 and TRBJ1-5; D remains unclear. Here the CDR3 DNA reads TGTGCCAGCAGTGTCCTTGGTAGCAATCAGCCCCAGCATTTT. It codes for CASSVLGSNQPQHF.